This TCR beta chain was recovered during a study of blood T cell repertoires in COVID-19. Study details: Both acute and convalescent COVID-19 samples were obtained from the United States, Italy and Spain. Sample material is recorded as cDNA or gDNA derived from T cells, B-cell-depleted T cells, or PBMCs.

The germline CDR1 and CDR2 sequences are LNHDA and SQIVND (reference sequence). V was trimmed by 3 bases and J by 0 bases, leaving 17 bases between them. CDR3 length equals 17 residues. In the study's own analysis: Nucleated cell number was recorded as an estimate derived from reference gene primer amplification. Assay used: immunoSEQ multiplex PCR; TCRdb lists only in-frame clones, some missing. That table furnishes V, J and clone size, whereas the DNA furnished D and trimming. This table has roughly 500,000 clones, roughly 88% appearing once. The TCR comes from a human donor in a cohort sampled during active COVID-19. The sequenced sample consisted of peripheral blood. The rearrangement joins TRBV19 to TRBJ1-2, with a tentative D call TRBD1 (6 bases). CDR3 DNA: TGTGCCAGTAGTATGCTGGGGGCCCGGGAAACTAACTATGGCTACACCTTC. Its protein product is CASSMLGARETNYGYTF.